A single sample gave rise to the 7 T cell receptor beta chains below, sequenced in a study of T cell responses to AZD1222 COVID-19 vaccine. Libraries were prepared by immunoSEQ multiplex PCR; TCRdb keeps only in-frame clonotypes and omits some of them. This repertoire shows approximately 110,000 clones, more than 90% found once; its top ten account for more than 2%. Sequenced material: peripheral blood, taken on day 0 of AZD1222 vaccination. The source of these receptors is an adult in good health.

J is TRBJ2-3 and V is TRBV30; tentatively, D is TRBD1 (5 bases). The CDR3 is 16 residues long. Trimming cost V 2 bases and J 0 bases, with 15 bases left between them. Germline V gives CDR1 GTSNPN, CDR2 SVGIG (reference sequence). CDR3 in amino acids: CAWSRAGNPSTDTQYF. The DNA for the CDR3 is TGTGCCTGGAGTCGCGCAGGGAACCCCAGCACAGATACGCAGTATTTT.

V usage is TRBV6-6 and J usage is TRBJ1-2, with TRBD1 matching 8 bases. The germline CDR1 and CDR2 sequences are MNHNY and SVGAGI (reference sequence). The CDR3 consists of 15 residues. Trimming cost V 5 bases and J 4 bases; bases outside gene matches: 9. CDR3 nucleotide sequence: TGTGCCAGCAGTCAAACATCCGGGACAGGCTATGGCTACACCTTC. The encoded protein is CASSQTSGTGYGYTF.

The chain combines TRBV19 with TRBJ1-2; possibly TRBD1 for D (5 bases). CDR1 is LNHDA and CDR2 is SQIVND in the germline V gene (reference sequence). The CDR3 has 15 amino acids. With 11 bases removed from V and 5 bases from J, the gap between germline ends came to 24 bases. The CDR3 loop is CALLGPGVKRYGYTF. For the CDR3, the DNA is TGTGCCCTACTGGGGCCCGGGGTAAAGAGGTATGGCTACACCTTC.

Here the CDR3 reads CATSRDGNNQPQHF. DNA of the CDR3: TGTGCCACCAGCCGGGACGGAAACAATCAGCCCCAGCATTTT. The chain combines TRBV15 with TRBJ1-5; tentative D call: TRBD1 (5 bases). CDR3 length: 14 residues. Trimming shortened V by 5 bases and J by 3 bases, and 11 bases separated the two germline ends. Germline CDR1 LNHNV, CDR2 YYDKDF (reference sequence).

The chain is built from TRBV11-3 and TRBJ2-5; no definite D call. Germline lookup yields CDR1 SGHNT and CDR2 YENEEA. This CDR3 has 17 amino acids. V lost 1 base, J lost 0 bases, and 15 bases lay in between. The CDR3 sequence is CASSLGVRGGHQETQYF. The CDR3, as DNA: TGTGCCAGCAGCTTAGGGGTACGTGGCGGCCACCAAGAGACCCAGTACTTC.

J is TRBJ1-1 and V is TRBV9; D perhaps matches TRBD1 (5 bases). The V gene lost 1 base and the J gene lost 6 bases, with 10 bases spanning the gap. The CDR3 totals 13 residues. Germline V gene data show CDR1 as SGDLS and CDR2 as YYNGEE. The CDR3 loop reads CASSVSGIAEAFF. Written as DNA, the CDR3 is TGTGCCAGCAGCGTATCAGGGATAGCTGAAGCTTTCTTT.

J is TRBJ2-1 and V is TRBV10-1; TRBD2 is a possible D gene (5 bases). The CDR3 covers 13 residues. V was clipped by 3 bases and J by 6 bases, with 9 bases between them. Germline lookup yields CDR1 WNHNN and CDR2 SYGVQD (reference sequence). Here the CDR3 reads CASSDSSPNEQFF. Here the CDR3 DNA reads TGCGCCAGCAGTGACTCTAGCCCCAATGAGCAGTTCTTC.